Following are 11 T cell receptor beta chains from one sample sequenced in a study of T cells in Graves' hyperthyroidism and ophthalmopathy. Template material for amplifying TCR beta CDR3 regions consisted of RNA transcripts. A first-round RT-PCR of the TCR CDR3 used the HTBI primer set. TCRdb used MiXCR to reprocess the multiplex PCR reads, holding one entry per CDR3 protein. Altogether hundreds of thousands of distinct CDR3 sequences are present, 45% being singletons, with the ten largest covering approximately 6.8%. The specimen was peripheral blood or thyroid tissue (not recorded which). All receptors come from an adult man with Graves' disease, either hyperthyroidism or ophthalmopathy (not recorded which).

The CDR3 DNA reads as TGTGCCAGCAGCCATACTAGCGGGGACCTGTACCAAGAGACCCAGTACTTC. Protein sequence: CASSHTSGDLYQETQYF. V and J are TRBV7-9 and TRBJ2-5; 10 nucleotides align to TRBD2. The V and J ends lost 5 bases and 0 bases, in that order; junction bases with no gene match: 9. CDR1 is SEHNR and CDR2 is FQNEAQ in the germline V gene (reference sequence). The CDR3 spans 17 residues.

This clonotype appeared a few times. The chain employs TRBV4-1 and TRBJ1-1; no clear D gene. V lost 0 bases and J 6 bases, leaving 14 bases between the germline ends. CDR3 length: 15 residues. Per germline, CDR1 MGHRA and CDR2 YSYEKL. The chain's CDR3 is CASSQDWGSNPEAFF. CDR3 nucleotides: TGCGCCAGCAGCCAAGATTGGGGATCTAACCCTGAAGCTTTCTTT.

This clonotype was counted a few times. The rearrangement uses TRBV7-8 and TRBJ1-2; maybe TRBD1 (5 bases). The CDR3 extends over 13 amino acids. With 3 bases removed from V and 4 bases from J, the gap between germline ends came to 9 bases. Germline CDR1 is SGHVS and CDR2 is FQNEAQ. The CDR3 coding sequence is TGTGCCAGCAGCTTCCCAGGGAGCTATGGCTACACCTTC. Translation: CASSFPGSYGYTF.

This clonotype was seen ten or more times. This chain uses TRBV2 with TRBJ1-6, with D tentatively TRBD1 (5 bases). With 4 bases removed from V and 10 bases from J, the gap between germline ends came to 17 bases. CDR1 and CDR2 from the germline V gene are SNHLY and FYNNEI. The CDR3 runs 15 residues. The CDR3 loop reads CASSVLGATESPLHF. The CDR3 DNA reads as TGTGCCAGCAGTGTATTAGGGGCCACAGAATCACCCCTCCACTTT. Looking up the rest from reference TRBV2 and TRBJ1-6 gives the full variable domain: EPEVTQTPSHQVTQMGQEVILRCVPISNHLYFYWYRQILGQKVEFLVSFYNNEISEKSEIFDDQFSVERPDGSNFTLKIRSTKLEDSAMYFCASSVLGATESPLHFGNGTRLTVT.

This chain links TRBV11-1 with TRBJ2-5; D possibly corresponds to TRBD1 (5 bases). Germline CDR1 SGHAT, CDR2 FQDESV (reference sequence). The CDR3 covers 16 residues. V lost 5 bases, J lost 0 bases, and 16 bases lay in between. The CDR3 is CASSLSQGSYQETQYF. DNA for the CDR3: TGTGCCAGCAGCCTTTCGCAGGGATCCTACCAAGAGACCCAGTACTTC.

The chain is built from TRBV2 and TRBJ1-5; D is undetermined. This CDR3 is built from 14 residues. In germline, CDR1 is SNHLY, CDR2 FYNNEI. The V end was cut by 5 bases, the J end by 5 bases, with 13 bases between. The CDR3, as DNA: TGTGCCAGCAGTAACGAAGAGGACTATCAGCCCCAGCATTTT. It yields the protein CASSNEEDYQPQHF.

This clonotype has a handful of counts. The chain combines TRBV2 with TRBJ2-5; 12 nucleotides line up with TRBD2. CDR1 and CDR2 (germline): SNHLY, FYNNEI. This CDR3 is built from 15 residues. Trimming removed 6 bases from V and 3 bases from J; junction bases left unmatched: 5. The DNA of the CDR3 is TGTGCCAGCAGGGGAAGGACTAGCGGGGAAGAGACCCAGTACTTC. The encoded protein is CASRGRTSGEETQYF.

The chain has TRBV2 and TRBJ1-2; D may be TRBD1 (6 bases). Trimming shortened V by 4 bases and J by 4 bases, and 16 bases separated the two germline ends. The CDR3 contains 15 residues. Germline CDR1 reads SNHLY; CDR2 reads FYNNEI. The CDR3 sequence: CASSVLPAGAYGYTF. CDR3 in DNA: TGTGCCAGCAGTGTACTCCCGGCAGGGGCCTATGGCTACACCTTC.

The chain links TRBV12-3 or TRBV12-4 to TRBJ2-2; TRBD1 matches at 8 bases. The CDR3 totals 15 residues. V lost 6 bases, J lost 4 bases, and 7 bases stayed unmatched. CDR3 sequence: CASSRTGSATGELFF. The CDR3 coding sequence is TGTGCCAGCAGCAGGACAGGGTCGGCCACCGGGGAGCTGTTTTTT.

Notes on this clonotype: A much larger clonotype is one base distant, so this may be a read error. The rearrangement links TRBV9 to TRBJ1-2; 9 bases agree with TRBD1. CDR1 and CDR2 from the germline V gene are SGDLS and YYNGEE. The CDR3 sequence is 14 residues long. V dropped 3 bases and J dropped 2; count of bases not matched to a gene: 2. The CDR3 nucleotides are TGTGCCAGCAGCGGAGGGACAGGGAACTATGGCTACACCTTC. It encodes CASSGGTGNYGYTF.

This chain connects TRBV29-1 to TRBJ2-7, with TRBD1 matching 7 bases. Germline V lookup: CDR1 SQVTM, CDR2 ANQGSEA. V lost 7 bases and J lost 3; bases outside the gene matches: 9. This CDR3 is 13 amino acids long. CDR3 protein: CSASGQTDYEQYF. DNA for the CDR3: TGCAGCGCCTCGGGACAGACCGACTACGAGCAGTACTTC.